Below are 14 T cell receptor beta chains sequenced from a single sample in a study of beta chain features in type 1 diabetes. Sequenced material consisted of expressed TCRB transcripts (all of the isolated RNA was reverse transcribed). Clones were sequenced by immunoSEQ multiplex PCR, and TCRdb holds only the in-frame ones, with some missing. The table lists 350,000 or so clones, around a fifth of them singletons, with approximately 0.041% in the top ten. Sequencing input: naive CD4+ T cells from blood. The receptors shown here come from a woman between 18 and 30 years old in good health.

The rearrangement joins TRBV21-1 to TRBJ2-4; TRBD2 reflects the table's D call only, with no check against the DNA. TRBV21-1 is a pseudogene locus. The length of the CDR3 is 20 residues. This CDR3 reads CASSKPRPRYRKLAKNIQYF. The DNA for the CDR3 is TGTGCCAGCAGCAAGCCGCGGCCTCGCTACCGAAAACTAGCCAAAAACATTCAGTACTTC.

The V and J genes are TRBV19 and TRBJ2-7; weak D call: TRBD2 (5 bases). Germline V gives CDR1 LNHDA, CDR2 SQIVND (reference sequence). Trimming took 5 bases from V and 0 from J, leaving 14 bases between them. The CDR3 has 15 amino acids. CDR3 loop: CASSRVGSLSYEQYF. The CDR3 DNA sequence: TGTGCCAGTAGTCGTGTAGGGAGCCTCTCCTACGAGCAGTACTTC.

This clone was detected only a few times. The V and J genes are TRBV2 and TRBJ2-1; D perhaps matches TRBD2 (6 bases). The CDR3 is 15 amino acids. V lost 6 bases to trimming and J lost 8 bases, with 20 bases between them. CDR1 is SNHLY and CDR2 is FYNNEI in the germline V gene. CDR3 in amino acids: CASRARVVRGDEQFF. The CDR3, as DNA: TGTGCCAGCAGGGCCCGGGTTGTGCGGGGAGATGAGCAGTTCTTC.

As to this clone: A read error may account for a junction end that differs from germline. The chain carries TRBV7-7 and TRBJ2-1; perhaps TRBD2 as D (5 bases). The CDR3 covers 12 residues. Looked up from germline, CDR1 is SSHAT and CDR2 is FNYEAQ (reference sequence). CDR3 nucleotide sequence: TGTGCTAGCAGCCCACTAGTGGGGGAGCAGTTCTTC. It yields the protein CASSPLVGEQFF.

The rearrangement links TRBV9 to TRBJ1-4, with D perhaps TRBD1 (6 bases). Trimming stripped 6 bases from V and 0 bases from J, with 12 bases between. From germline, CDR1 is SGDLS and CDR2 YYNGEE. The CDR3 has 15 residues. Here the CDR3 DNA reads TGTGCCAGCAAACAAACAGGGTCAACTAATGAAAAACTGTTTTTT. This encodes CASKQTGSTNEKLFF.

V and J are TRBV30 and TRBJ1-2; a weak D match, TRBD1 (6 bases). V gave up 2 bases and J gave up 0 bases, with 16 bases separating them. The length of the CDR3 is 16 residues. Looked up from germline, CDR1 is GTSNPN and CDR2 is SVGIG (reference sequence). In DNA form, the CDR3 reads TGTGCCTGGAGTAGAACCTACAGGGATACTAACTATGGCTACACCTTC. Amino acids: CAWSRTYRDTNYGYTF.

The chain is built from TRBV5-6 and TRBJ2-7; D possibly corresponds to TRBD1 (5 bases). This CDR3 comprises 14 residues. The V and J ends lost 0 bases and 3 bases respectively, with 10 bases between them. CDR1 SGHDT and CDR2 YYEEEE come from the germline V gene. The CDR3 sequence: CASSLGARVYEQYF. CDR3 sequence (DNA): TGTGCCAGCAGCTTGGGGGCCAGGGTCTACGAGCAGTACTTC.

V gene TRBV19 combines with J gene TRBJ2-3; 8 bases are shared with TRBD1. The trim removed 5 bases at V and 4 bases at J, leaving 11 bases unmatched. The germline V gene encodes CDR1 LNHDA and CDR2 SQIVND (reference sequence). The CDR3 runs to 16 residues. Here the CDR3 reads CASSSPRTGMPDTQYF. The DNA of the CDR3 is TGTGCCAGTAGTTCGCCGAGGACAGGGATGCCAGATACGCAGTATTTT. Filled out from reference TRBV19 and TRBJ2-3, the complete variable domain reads DGGITQSPKYLFRKEGQNVTLSCEQNLNHDAMYWYRQDPGQGLRLIYYSQIVNDFQKGDIAEGYSVSREKKESFPLTVTSAQKNPTAFYLCASSSPRTGMPDTQYFGPGTRLTVL.

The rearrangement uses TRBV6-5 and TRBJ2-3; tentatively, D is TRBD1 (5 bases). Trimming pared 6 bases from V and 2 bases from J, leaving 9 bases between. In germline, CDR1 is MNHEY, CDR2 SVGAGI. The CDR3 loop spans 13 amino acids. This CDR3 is CASRPGFTDTQYF. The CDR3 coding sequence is TGTGCCAGCAGACCAGGGTTCACAGATACGCAGTATTTT.

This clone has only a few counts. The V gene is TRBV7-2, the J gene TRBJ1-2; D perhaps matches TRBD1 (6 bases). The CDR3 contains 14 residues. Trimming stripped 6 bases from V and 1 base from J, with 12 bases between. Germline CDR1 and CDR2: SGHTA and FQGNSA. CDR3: CASSQGGRNYGYTF. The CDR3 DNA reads TGTGCCAGCAGTCAAGGGGGTCGTAACTATGGCTACACCTTC.

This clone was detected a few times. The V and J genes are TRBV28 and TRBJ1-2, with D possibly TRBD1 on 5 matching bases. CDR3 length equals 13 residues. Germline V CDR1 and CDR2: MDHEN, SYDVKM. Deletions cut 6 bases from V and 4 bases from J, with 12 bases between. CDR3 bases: TGTGCCAGCAGATACCGACAGTCCTATGGCTACACCTTC. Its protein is CASRYRQSYGYTF.

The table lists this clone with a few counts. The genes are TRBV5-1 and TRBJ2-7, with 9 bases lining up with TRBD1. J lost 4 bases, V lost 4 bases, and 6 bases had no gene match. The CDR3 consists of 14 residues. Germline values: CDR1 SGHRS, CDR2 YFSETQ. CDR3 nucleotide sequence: TGCGCCAGCAGCCTCGGGACAGGGCCATACGAGCAGTACTTC. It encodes CASSLGTGPYEQYF.

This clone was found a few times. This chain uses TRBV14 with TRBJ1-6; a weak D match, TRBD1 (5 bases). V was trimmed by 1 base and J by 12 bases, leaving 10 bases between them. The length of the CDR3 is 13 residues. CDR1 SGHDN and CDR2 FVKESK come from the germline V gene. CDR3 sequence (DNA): TGTGCCAGCAGCCAAGTTCGGGGGTTACCCCTCCACTTT. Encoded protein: CASSQVRGLPLHF.

Here the CDR3 DNA reads TGTGCCAGCTCACCCCCAGGGTTGGATACGCAGTATTTT. Translated, it gives CASSPPGLDTQYF. The genes are TRBV18 and TRBJ2-3, with a tentative D call TRBD1 (5 bases). Germline V gene data show CDR1 as KGHSH and CDR2 as LQKENI. V was clipped by 3 bases and J by 6 bases, with 10 bases between them. CDR3 size: 13 residues.